Following are 27 T cell receptor beta chains from one sample sequenced in a study of beta chain features in type 1 diabetes. General study results and limits: Among patients with Type 1 diabetes, TCRB CDR3s were moderately but significantly shorter in every one of the four CD4+ subsets.

The whole isolated RNA underwent reverse transcription, so sequencing captured expressed TCRB transcripts. Only in-frame clones appear in the TCRdb table, and some are missing; sequencing was by immunoSEQ multiplex PCR. The data contain more than 550,000 clones, over 12% of them seen just once; the ten biggest clones take up 0.03% to 0.045%. For these TCRs, the target antigens are not known. The sample was naive CD4+ T cells from blood. The receptors shown here come from a young man with type 1 diabetes.

The chain couples TRBV5-1 to TRBJ2-6; D is undetermined. The CDR3 has 14 residues. The V and J ends lost 4 bases and 4 bases respectively, with 9 bases between them. Per the germline V gene, CDR1 is SGHRS and CDR2 is YFSETQ. The CDR3 DNA sequence: TGCGCCAGCAGCCCGATAAGGGGGGCCAACGTCCTGACTTTC. This gives the protein CASSPIRGANVLTF.

This clone was picked up a small number of times. The chain carries TRBV5-1 and TRBJ2-1, with TRBD2 as a possible D gene (5 bases). CDR1 and CDR2 from the germline V gene are SGHRS and YFSETQ. The germline V and J ends were trimmed by 0 bases and 10 bases, with 14 bases remaining between them. The CDR3 runs to 14 residues. The CDR3 reads CASSLGGSAEEQFF. The CDR3 coding sequence is TGCGCCAGCAGCTTGGGCGGGTCTGCGGAAGAGCAGTTCTTC.

This chain connects TRBV5-4 to TRBJ2-1, with D possibly TRBD2 on 5 matching bases. The CDR3 is made up of 12 amino acids. Germline CDR1 reads SGHNT; CDR2 reads YYREEE (reference sequence). Trimming left V 0 bases short and J 10 bases short, with 8 bases between. The CDR3 is CASSLAAGEQFF. The CDR3 region has the DNA TGTGCCAGCAGCTTGGCCGCGGGCGAGCAGTTCTTC.

The V gene is TRBV9, the J gene TRBJ1-2; possible D gene TRBD1, 6 bases. The germline CDR1 and CDR2 sequences are SGDLS and YYNGEE. The CDR3 is made up of 16 amino acids. Trimming shortened V by 3 bases and J by 4 bases, and 19 bases separated the two germline ends. This CDR3 is CASSAGRDISTYGYTF. The CDR3 DNA reads as TGTGCCAGCAGCGCTGGCCGGGACATCTCTACCTATGGCTACACCTTC.

The V gene is TRBV30, the J gene TRBJ2-3, with a weak D call TRBD2 (6 bases). Trimming cost V 7 bases and J 6 bases, with 17 bases left between them. CDR3 length: 13 residues. Per germline, CDR1 GTSNPN and CDR2 SVGIG (reference sequence). In nucleotides, the CDR3 is TGTGCCTACGCCGGGGGAGTTTACGATACGCAGTATTTT. Translated, it gives CAYAGGVYDTQYF.

The chain couples TRBV20-1 to TRBJ2-7; D is unclear. Germline values: CDR1 DFQATT, CDR2 SNEGSKA (reference sequence). The CDR3 has 11 residues. The V end lost 3 bases, the J end lost 3 bases, and 6 bases lay between the germline ends. DNA of the CDR3: TGCAGTGCTAGTTGGGACTACGAGCAGTACTTC. It specifies CSASWDYEQYF.

In this sample, this clone turned up once. The chain combines TRBV7-2 with TRBJ2-2; 9 nucleotides agree with TRBD2. CDR1 is SGHTA and CDR2 is FQGNSA in the germline V gene. This CDR3 is 17 amino acids long. Losses at the gene ends were 5 bases for V and 3 bases for J; bases not matched to a gene: 10. The DNA for the CDR3 is TGTGCCAGCAGCCCCGGGACTAGCCGGGTGTACACCGGGGAGCTGTTTTTT. It codes for CASSPGTSRVYTGELFF.

The chain uses TRBV6-5 and TRBJ2-7; D unclear. Germline CDR1 and CDR2: MNHEY and SVGAGI. CDR3 size: 12 residues. Trimming pared 8 bases from V and 3 bases from J, leaving 11 bases between. CDR3 nucleotide sequence: TGTGCCAGCGGACCTAAGTACTACGAGCAGTACTTC. This codes for CASGPKYYEQYF.

This clone was observed a handful of times. The chain couples TRBV6-1 to TRBJ2-1; D may be TRBD1 or TRBD2 (5 bases each). Germline V CDR1 and CDR2: MNHNS, SASEGT. The V gene lost 2 bases and the J gene lost 0 bases, with 11 bases spanning the gap. The CDR3 runs 16 residues. The CDR3 is CASSENPGSSYNEQFF. In nucleotides, the CDR3 is TGTGCCAGCAGTGAAAACCCAGGGAGCTCCTACAATGAGCAGTTCTTC.

This clone was seen more than once but under ten times. The J gene is TRBJ1-3, the V gene TRBV27; D is unclear. V was clipped by 1 base and J by 2 bases, with 6 bases between them. The CDR3 runs 14 residues. Germline V gene lookup returns CDR1 MNHEY and CDR2 SMNVEV (reference sequence). CDR3 sequence: CASSLYGAGNTIYF. The CDR3 DNA sequence: TGTGCCAGCAGTTTATATGGGGCTGGAAACACCATATATTTT.

The chain employs TRBV19 and TRBJ1-5; D uncertain. From germline, CDR1 is LNHDA and CDR2 SQIVND (reference sequence). There are 14 residues in the CDR3. The ends were cut back, 4 bases at V and 6 bases at J, with 13 bases in the middle. The CDR3 bases are TGTGCCAGTAGTAATCCCCACGAAAGTCAGCCCCAGCATTTT. Translation: CASSNPHESQPQHF.

This clone has more than one count but fewer than ten. V usage is TRBV5-1 and J usage is TRBJ2-3; D call uncertain. The V gene lost 5 bases and the J gene lost 1 base, with 11 bases spanning the gap. This CDR3 region has 14 residues. Per germline, CDR1 SGHRS and CDR2 YFSETQ. The CDR3 here is CASSLGLRTDTQYF. Written as DNA, the CDR3 is TGCGCCAGCAGTTTAGGTTTGCGCACAGATACGCAGTATTTT.

This clone was observed a handful of times. The chain has TRBV30 and TRBJ1-2; D gene ambiguous. CDR3 length equals 12 residues. Trimming took off 4 bases at V and 2 bases at J, with 8 bases between the two ends. Looked up from germline, CDR1 is GTSNPN and CDR2 is SVGIG (reference sequence). The CDR3 reads CAWKIPNYGYTF. CDR3 coding DNA: TGTGCCTGGAAGATCCCGAACTATGGCTACACCTTC.

This clone occurred a few times. The chain combines TRBV9 with TRBJ2-7; 8 nucleotides line up with TRBD1. Germline V lookup: CDR1 SGDLS, CDR2 YYNGEE. The CDR3 has 16 amino acids. V shed 0 bases, J shed 3 bases, and the junction held 8 bases outside the gene matches. CDR3 residues: CASSVAVSDRGYEQYF. The CDR3 bases are TGTGCCAGCAGCGTAGCGGTGAGTGACAGGGGCTACGAGCAGTACTTC.

The chain combines TRBV27 with TRBJ2-3; 12 bases are a match to TRBD2. Germline CDR1 reads MNHEY; CDR2 reads SMNVEV (reference sequence). CDR3 size: 16 residues. Germline trimming cut 5 bases from V and 2 bases from J; bases unmatched to any gene: 5. In nucleotides, the CDR3 is TGTGCCAGCAGTCCCCGACTAGCGGGGGTCACAGATACGCAGTATTTT. Its protein is CASSPRLAGVTDTQYF.

This clone has just a few counts. The V call is TRBV10-3, the J call TRBJ1-4; 10 nucleotides agree with TRBD1. The V gene's germline CDR1 is ENHRY and CDR2 SYGVKD. This CDR3 has 13 residues. The V and J ends lost 4 bases and 8 bases, in that order; junction bases with no gene match: 1. The CDR3 DNA reads as TGTGCCATCAGTGGGGACAGGGGCGAAAAACTGTTTTTT. Amino acids: CAISGDRGEKLFF.

This clone was seen a handful of times. The chain joins TRBV4-3 to TRBJ2-7; 9 bases are shared with TRBD2. J was trimmed by 3 bases and V by 0 bases; bases with no gene match: 6. The CDR3 spans 16 residues. CDR1 and CDR2 from the germline V gene are LGHNA and YSLEER. The CDR3 protein is CASSQDWLAGIYEQYF. Written as DNA, the CDR3 is TGCGCCAGCAGCCAAGATTGGCTAGCGGGAATCTACGAGCAGTACTTC.

This clone was observed a handful of times. The rearrangement links TRBV7-2 to TRBJ1-1; unclear D gene. The CDR3 length is 15 residues. Per germline, CDR1 SGHTA and CDR2 FQGNSA. V was clipped by 3 bases and J by 1 base, with 12 bases between them. This chain's CDR3 is CASSFVLGSNTEAFF. The CDR3 DNA follows: TGTGCCAGCAGCTTTGTCCTGGGATCGAACACTGAAGCTTTCTTT.

This clone showed up just a few times. The chain is built from TRBV4-3 and TRBJ1-5; no reliable D call. The germline V gene encodes CDR1 LGHNA and CDR2 YSLEER. With 0 bases removed from V and 0 bases from J, the gap between germline ends came to 3 bases. The CDR3 is 14 amino acids. The CDR3 region has the DNA TGCGCCAGCAGCCAAGACTATAGCAATCAGCCCCAGCATTTT. Its translation is CASSQDYSNQPQHF.

The J gene is TRBJ1-2, the V gene TRBV27, with TRBD1 as a possible D gene (6 bases). Trimming left V 6 bases short and J 1 base short, with 15 bases between. Germline V lookup: CDR1 MNHEY, CDR2 SMNVEV (reference sequence). The CDR3 has 15 residues. Written as DNA, the CDR3 is TGTGCCAGCAGGCCGACAGGACTACTTAACTATGGCTACACCTTC. As protein: CASRPTGLLNYGYTF.

The chain uses TRBV30 and TRBJ2-1; TRBD2 aligns across 12 bases. V was pared by 4 bases and J by 8 bases, with 6 bases of the junction left unmatched. Germline assignment: CDR1 GTSNPN and CDR2 SVGIG (reference sequence). The CDR3 spans 14 residues. CDR3 nucleotides: TGTGCCTGGAAGAGGACTAGCGGGAACTATGAGCAGTTCTTC. It codes for CAWKRTSGNYEQFF.

The rearrangement joins TRBV30 to TRBJ1-1; perhaps TRBD1 as D (5 bases). Germline V lookup: CDR1 GTSNPN, CDR2 SVGIG (reference sequence). This CDR3 has 14 amino acids. The germline V and J ends were trimmed by 2 bases and 4 bases, with 14 bases remaining between them. The CDR3 DNA sequence: TGTGCCTGGAGTTTCCGGGGCAAGGGCACTGAAGCTTTCTTT. This gives the protein CAWSFRGKGTEAFF.

Concerning this clone: Mismatch with germline at one junction end may stem from a read error. The CDR3 sequence is CASSRDPAGELFF. DNA of the CDR3: TGTGCTAGCAGCCGGGACCCCGCCGGGGAGCTGTTTTTT. The gene calls are TRBV7-7 and TRBJ2-2; D is possibly TRBD1 or TRBD2 (5 bases each). Germline V lookup: CDR1 SSHAT, CDR2 FNYEAQ (reference sequence). The CDR3 is made up of 13 amino acids.

This chain joins TRBV6-5 and TRBJ2-3, with TRBD1 matching over 8 bases. V dropped 4 bases and J dropped 5; count of bases not matched to a gene: 8. Germline-derived CDR1 and CDR2 are MNHEY and SVGAGI. The CDR3 has 15 amino acids. The CDR3 coding sequence is TGTGCCAGCAGTTCCCGGACAGGGTTGTTAGATACGCAGTATTTT. As protein: CASSSRTGLLDTQYF.

The V call is TRBV18, the J call TRBJ2-5, with TRBD2 identical over 8 bases. This CDR3 region has 14 residues. Germline V gene lookup returns CDR1 KGHSH and CDR2 LQKENI. Trimming took 6 bases from V and 4 from J; bases not matched to a gene: 7. The CDR3 coding sequence is TGTGCCAGCTCCCCTGGACTAGCCTTAGAGACCCAGTACTTC. Its translation: CASSPGLALETQYF.

The chain has TRBV4-2 and TRBJ1-4; D is uncertain. The germline V gene encodes CDR1 LGHNA and CDR2 YNFKEQ. Trimming shortened V by 0 bases and J by 5 bases, and 7 bases separated the two germline ends. CDR3 length: 14 residues. This chain's CDR3 is CASSQEELNEKLFF. In nucleotides, the CDR3 is TGTGCCAGCAGCCAAGAGGAGCTAAATGAAAAACTGTTTTTT.

This clone was seen only a few times. This chain connects TRBV5-1 to TRBJ1-4, with D uncertain. The V gene lost 2 bases and the J gene lost 7 bases, with 9 bases spanning the gap. Per the germline V gene, CDR1 is SGHRS and CDR2 is YFSETQ. The CDR3 has 13 residues. CDR3 region: CASSFGPTEKLFF. Written as DNA, the CDR3 is TGCGCCAGCAGCTTCGGGCCCACTGAAAAACTGTTTTTT.